This TCR beta chain was sequenced in a study of beta chain features in type 1 diabetes. Study-wide points: PCR might show a preference for shorter templates, equally across patients and controls. Naive, central memory and regulatory TCRB repertoires appeared more similar among patients than healthy donors. Using cDNA template may skew counts toward highly expressing activated cells. The question left open here concerned HLA type influencing TCRB rearrangement.

Since all of the isolated RNA was reverse transcribed, expressed TCRB transcripts were what got sequenced. TCRdb's copy holds only in-frame clones and misses some; the assay was immunoSEQ multiplex PCR. The sample lists hundreds of thousands of clones, about 16% occurring once. This clone was detected ten times or more. What it binds is unknown. The TCR was taken from a man aged 18 to 30 in good health. Input material: naive CD4+ T cells from blood.

The CDR3 spells CASSRDRSSYNEQFF. The CDR3 region has the DNA TGTGCCAGCAGCCGGGACAGAAGCTCCTACAATGAGCAGTTCTTC. The rearrangement links TRBV5-4 to TRBJ2-1, with TRBD1 identical over 7 bases. Germline V gene lookup returns CDR1 SGHNT and CDR2 YYREEE (reference sequence). V was clipped by 4 bases and J by 0 bases; unmatched bases: 4. The CDR3 length is 15 residues. Complete variable domain (other parts from reference TRBV5-4 and TRBJ2-1): ETGVTQSPTHLIKTRGQQVTLRCSSQSGHNTVSWYQQALGQGPQFIFQYYREEENGRGNFPPRFSGLQFPNYSSELNVNALELDDSALYLCASSRDRSSYNEQFFGPGTRLTVL.